One and the same sample provided the 2 T cell receptor beta chains below, sequenced in a study of regulatory T cells in long-lasting Graves disease. In building TCR beta libraries, iRepertoire HTBI primers were used together with Arm-PCR of CDR3 regions. MiXCR, applied by TCRdb to the multiplex PCR reads, yields one record per CDR3 protein. The sample has about 540,000 distinct CDR3 sequences, about 13% seen once. As to time point: newly diagnosed GD, antithyroid drugs for less than 3 months. Extracted RNA from PBMCs served as the source of the TCR library. The same sample was also studied in work on T cells in Graves' hyperthyroidism and ophthalmopathy.

The source material was peripheral blood mononuclear cells (PBMCs), sampled at new diagnosis, from a patient treated with antithyroid drugs. The receptors stem from a man in his thirties or forties with Graves disease.

As to this clonotype: A much larger clonotype is one base distant, so this may be a read error. The rearrangement joins TRBV27 to TRBJ1-2; 7 bases agree with TRBD1. The CDR3 totals 15 residues. The germline gives CDR1 MNHEY, CDR2 SMNVEV (reference sequence). The V segment lost 1 base and the J segment 3 bases; nucleotides outside the gene matches: 5. The CDR3 nucleotides are TGTGCCAGCAGTTTATTCGATACAGGGGACTATGGCTACACCTTC. Its translation is CASSLFDTGDYGYTF.

This clonotype was picked up many times. The rearrangement links TRBV11-2 to TRBJ2-1; 8 bases are a match to TRBD2. Germline CDR1 and CDR2: SGHAT and FQNNGV. V shed 5 bases, J shed 6 bases, and the junction held 3 bases outside the gene matches. The CDR3 runs 13 residues. The CDR3 region has the DNA TGTGCCAGCAGCCCCGGGACTAGCAATGAGCAGTTCTTC. Its protein is CASSPGTSNEQFF.